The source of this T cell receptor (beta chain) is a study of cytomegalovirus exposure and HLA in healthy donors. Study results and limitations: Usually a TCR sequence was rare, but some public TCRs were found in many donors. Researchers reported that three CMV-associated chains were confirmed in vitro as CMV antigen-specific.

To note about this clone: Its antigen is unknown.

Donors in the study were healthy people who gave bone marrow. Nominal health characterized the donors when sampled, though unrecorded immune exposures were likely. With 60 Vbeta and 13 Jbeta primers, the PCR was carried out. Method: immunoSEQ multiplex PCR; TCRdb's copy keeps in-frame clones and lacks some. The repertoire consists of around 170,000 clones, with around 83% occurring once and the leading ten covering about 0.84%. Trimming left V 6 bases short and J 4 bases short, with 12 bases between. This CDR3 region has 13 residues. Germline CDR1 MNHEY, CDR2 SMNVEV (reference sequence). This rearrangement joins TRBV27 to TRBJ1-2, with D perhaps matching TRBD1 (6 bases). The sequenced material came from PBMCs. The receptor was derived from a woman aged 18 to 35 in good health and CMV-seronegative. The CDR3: CASSNRVAYGYTF. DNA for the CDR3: TGTGCCAGCAGCAACAGGGTAGCCTATGGCTACACCTTC.